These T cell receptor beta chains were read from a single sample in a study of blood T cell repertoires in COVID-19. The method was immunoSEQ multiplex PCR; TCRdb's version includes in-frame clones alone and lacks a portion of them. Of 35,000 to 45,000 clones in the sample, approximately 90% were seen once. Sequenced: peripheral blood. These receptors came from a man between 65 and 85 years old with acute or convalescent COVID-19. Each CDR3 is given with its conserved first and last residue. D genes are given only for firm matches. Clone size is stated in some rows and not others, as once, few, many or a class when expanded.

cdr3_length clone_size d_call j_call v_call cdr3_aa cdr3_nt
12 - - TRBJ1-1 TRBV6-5 CASRVRQVEAFF TGTGCCAGCAGGGTTCGGCAGGTTGAAGCTTTCTTT
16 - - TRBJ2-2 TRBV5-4 CASSLGERVDTGELFF TGTGCCAGCAGCTTGGGTGAGCGGGTCGACACCGGGGAGCTGTTTTTT
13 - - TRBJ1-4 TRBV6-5 CASRPGQIEKLFF TGTGCCAGCAGGCCCGGACAGATTGAAAAACTGTTTTTT
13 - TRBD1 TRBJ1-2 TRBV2 CASSGETGRHYTF TGTGCCAGCAGTGGGGAGACAGGGAGACACTACACCTTC
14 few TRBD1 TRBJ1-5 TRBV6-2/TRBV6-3 CASSWTGGVQPQHF TGTGCCAGCAGTTGGACAGGGGGCGTTCAGCCCCAGCATTTT
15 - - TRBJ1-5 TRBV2 CASSSGVGSNQPQHF TGTGCCAGCAGTTCAGGGGTTGGCAGCAATCAGCCCCAGCATTTT
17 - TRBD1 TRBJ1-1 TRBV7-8 CASSSLPGGQGPTEAFF TGTGCCAGCAGCTCCCTCCCAGGGGGACAGGGACCCACTGAAGCTTTCTTT
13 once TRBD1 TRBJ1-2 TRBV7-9 CASSSGQGYGYTF TGTGCCAGCAGCTCGGGACAGGGATATGGCTACACCTTC
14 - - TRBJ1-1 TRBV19 CASSSNPGYTEAFF TGTGCCAGTAGTTCAAACCCCGGGTACACTGAAGCTTTCTTT
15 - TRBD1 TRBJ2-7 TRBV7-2 CASSLWGTGNYEQYF TGTGCCAGCAGTCTATGGGGGACAGGGAACTACGAGCAGTACTTC
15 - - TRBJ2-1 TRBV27 CASSFQGASYNEQFF TGTGCCAGCAGTTTCCAAGGGGCCTCCTACAATGAGCAGTTCTTC
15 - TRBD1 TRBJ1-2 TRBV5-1 CASSLAGQGAHGYTF TGCGCCAGCAGCTTGGCCGGACAGGGGGCGCATGGCTACACCTTC
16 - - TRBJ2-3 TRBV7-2 CASSLLGHKSTDTQYF TGTGCCAGCAGCCTGCTAGGACATAAAAGCACAGATACGCAGTATTTT
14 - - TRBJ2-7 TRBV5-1 CASSLDVRNYEQYF TGCGCCAGCAGCTTGGACGTGAGAAACTACGAGCAGTACTTC
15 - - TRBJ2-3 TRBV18 CASSSLRESTDTQYF TGTGCCAGCTCTAGCCTCAGGGAAAGCACAGATACGCAGTATTTT
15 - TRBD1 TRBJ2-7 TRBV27 CASSFWGQGSYEQYF TGTGCCAGCAGTTTCTGGGGACAGGGCTCCTACGAGCAGTACTTC
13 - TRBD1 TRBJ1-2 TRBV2 CASRLGQGHGYTF TGTGCCAGCAGACTCGGACAGGGTCATGGCTACACCTTC
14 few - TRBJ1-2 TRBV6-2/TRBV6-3 CASSYRGTLYGYTF TGTGCCAGCAGTTACAGGGGAACTCTCTATGGCTACACCTTC
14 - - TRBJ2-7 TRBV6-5 CASSYSAGTYEQYF TGTGCCAGCAGTTACTCAGCAGGGACCTACGAGCAGTACTTC
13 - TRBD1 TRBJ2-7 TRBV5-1 CASSSQGVFEQYF TGCGCCAGCAGCTCACAGGGGGTGTTCGAGCAGTACTTC
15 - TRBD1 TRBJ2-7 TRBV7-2 CASSPWGQGEGEQYF TGTGCCAGCAGCCCCTGGGGACAGGGGGAAGGTGAGCAGTACTTC
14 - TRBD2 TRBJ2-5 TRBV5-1 CASSETSGRETQYF TGCGCCAGCAGCGAGACTAGCGGGAGGGAGACCCAGTACTTC
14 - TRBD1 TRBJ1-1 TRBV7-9 CASSLMTGDTEAFF TGTGCCAGCAGCTTAATGACAGGGGACACTGAAGCTTTCTTT
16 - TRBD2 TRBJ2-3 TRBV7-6 CASSLGTSGSTDTQYF TGTGCCAGCAGCTTAGGGACTAGCGGGAGCACAGATACGCAGTATTTT
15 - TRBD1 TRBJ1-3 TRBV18 CASSPGQGAGNTIYF TGTGCCAGCTCACCCGGACAGGGCGCGGGAAACACCATATATTTT
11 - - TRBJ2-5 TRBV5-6 CASSLRETQYF TGTGCCAGCAGCCTTCGGGAGACCCAGTACTTC
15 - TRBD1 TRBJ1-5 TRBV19 CASSIGQGLNQPQHF TGTGCCAGTAGTATAGGACAGGGGCTCAATCAGCCCCAGCATTTT
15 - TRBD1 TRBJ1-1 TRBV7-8 CASSLGRTGGTEAFF TGTGCCAGCAGCTTAGGGAGGACAGGAGGAACTGAAGCTTTCTTT
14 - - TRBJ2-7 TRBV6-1 CASSEIRKIDEQYF TGTGCCAGCAGTGAAATCAGGAAGATAGACGAGCAGTACTTC
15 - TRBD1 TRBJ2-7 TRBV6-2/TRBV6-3 CASSLSWTGTYEQYF TGTGCCAGCAGCCTGAGCTGGACAGGGACCTACGAGCAGTACTTC
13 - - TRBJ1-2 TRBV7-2 CASSLGRQGKYTF TGTGCCAGCAGCTTAGGCCGCCAGGGGAAGTACACCTTC
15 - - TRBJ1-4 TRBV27 CASSLSAATNEKLFF TGTGCCAGCAGTTTATCGGCAGCAACTAATGAAAAACTGTTTTTT
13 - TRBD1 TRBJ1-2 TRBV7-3 CASSNRTGFGYTF TGTGCCAGCAGCAACAGGACAGGGTTTGGCTACACCTTC
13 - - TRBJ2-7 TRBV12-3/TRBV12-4 CASSLDESYEQYF TGTGCCAGCAGTTTAGATGAGAGCTACGAGCAGTACTTC
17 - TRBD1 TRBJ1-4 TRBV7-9 CASSSQRWGQGTEKLFF TGTGCCAGCAGCTCTCAACGCTGGGGACAGGGTACGGAAAAACTGTTTTTT
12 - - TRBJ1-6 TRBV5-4 CASGTYNSPLHF TGTGCCAGCGGGACATATAATTCACCCCTCCACTTT
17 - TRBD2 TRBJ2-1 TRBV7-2 CASSPWTSGNFLDEQFF TGTGCCAGCAGCCCTTGGACTAGCGGGAATTTTCTCGATGAGCAGTTCTTC
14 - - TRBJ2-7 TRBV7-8 CASSLGPSFYEQYF TGTGCCAGCAGCTTAGGGCCGTCGTTCTACGAGCAGTACTTC
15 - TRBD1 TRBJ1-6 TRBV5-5 CASRAGTGGDSPLHF TGTGCCAGCAGAGCCGGGACAGGGGGCGATTCACCCCTCCACTTT
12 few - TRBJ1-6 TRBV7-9 CASSLVRSPLHF TGTGCCAGCAGCTTAGTCCGGTCACCCCTCCACTTT
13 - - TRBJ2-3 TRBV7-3 CASSLGVEDTQYF TGTGCCAGCAGCTTGGGAGTAGAAGATACGCAGTATTTT
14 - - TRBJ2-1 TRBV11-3 CASSLAAGTNEQFF TGTGCCAGCAGCTTAGCTGCAGGGACAAATGAGCAGTTCTTC
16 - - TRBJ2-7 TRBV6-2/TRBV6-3 CASSTLGVAKSYEQYF TGTGCCAGCAGCACACTGGGAGTAGCTAAATCCTACGAGCAGTACTTC
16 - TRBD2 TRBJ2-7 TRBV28 CASSFSLAGLTYEQYF TGTGCCAGCAGTTTTTCCTTAGCGGGCCTGACCTACGAGCAGTACTTC